This T cell receptor beta chain was recovered during a study of T cell changes during pregnancy in multiple sclerosis (dated by TCRdb to about 2019). Looking at the study overall: Changes in the T cell repertoire over the course of pregnancy were examined in this study in women with multiple sclerosis.

As for this clone: What antigen it recognizes has not been identified. It has no much larger one-base neighbor in the sample; base qualities were not kept.

To prepare the library, the immunoSEQ multiplex PCR assay was applied. Entries here come from immuneACCESS through TCRdb and include only in-frame sequences with V and J called. Some clones fail to appear in such tables; in the studies checked, an unresolved V gene covers under half of the shortfall, and the cause of the remainder is unknown. The sample yields over 90,000 clones; around 93% were counted once. The leading ten clones occupy almost 1% of the sample. The TCR originated in a female donor with multiple sclerosis, enrolled in a pregnancy study. The sequenced sample was peripheral blood, obtained after pregnancy.

The nucleotide sequence is given as TGTGCTAGTGACCTAGCCGGGACAGCACGTGTGGCCGGGGAGCTGTTTTTT. This encodes CASDLAGTARVAGELFF. This receptor chain uses TRBV12-5 and TRBJ2-2; 7 central bases correspond to TRBD1. The germline V gene specifies LGHNT as CDR1 and FRNRAP as CDR2. The CDR3 runs 17 amino acids, cysteine and phenylalanine included. The kept DNA is CDR3 alone, 51 bases in frame from the first base. At the junction V is shortened by 7 bases and J by 6 bases; bases outside the gene matches: 17.